This T cell receptor (beta chain) originates from a study of blood T cell repertoires in COVID-19. Overall study context: Material from acute and convalescent COVID-19 was sourced from the United States, Italy and Spain. In each case, the material was cDNA or gDNA derived from T cells, B-cell-depleted T cells, or PBMCs.

The sample holds many counts of this clone. Germline V lookup: CDR1 SEHNR, CDR2 FQNEAQ (reference sequence). Trimming shortened V by 4 bases and J by 9 bases, and 19 bases separated the two germline ends. This CDR3 contains 14 residues. The repertoire was sequenced with immunoSEQ multiplex PCR; TCRdb's copy has only in-frame clones and lacks some. The table records some 250,000 clones, over 70% of them present only once. The clonotype originates from a woman older than 75 with acute or convalescent COVID-19. The sample taken for sequencing was peripheral blood. This sequence joins TRBV7-9 and TRBJ2-7; D is possibly TRBD2 (5 bases). This CDR3 reads CASSYPSPGGRQYF. CDR3 DNA sequence: TGTGCCAGCAGCTACCCCTCCCCCGGAGGACGGCAGTACTTC.